This TCR beta chain was sequenced for a study of blood T cell repertoires in COVID-19. Study details: From the United States, Italy and Spain came samples of acute and convalescent COVID-19.

During active infection, Seattle patients enrolled and were then monitored through disease. This CDR3 region has 14 residues. Germline-derived CDR1 and CDR2 are SGHAT and FQNNGV. V was cut by 2 bases and J by 7 bases, with 15 bases left in between. In the original analysis: Reference gene primer amplification gave estimated nucleated cell counts. Method: immunoSEQ multiplex PCR; TCRdb's copy keeps in-frame clones and lacks some. That table is the source of V, J and clone size, and D and trimming were worked out from the DNA. Altogether 250,000 to 350,000 clones are present, approximately 84% being singletons, with the ten largest covering more than 1.1%.

The clonotype comes from a human donor with COVID-19, enrolled during active disease. The donor label of this sample is uncertain. The sequencing input was peripheral blood. The V call is TRBV11-2, the J call TRBJ2-7, with D tentatively TRBD2 (6 bases). This chain's CDR3 is CASSLLTSSGEQYF. The CDR3 DNA reads as TGTGCCAGCAGCTTATTAACTAGCTCGGGTGAGCAGTACTTC.